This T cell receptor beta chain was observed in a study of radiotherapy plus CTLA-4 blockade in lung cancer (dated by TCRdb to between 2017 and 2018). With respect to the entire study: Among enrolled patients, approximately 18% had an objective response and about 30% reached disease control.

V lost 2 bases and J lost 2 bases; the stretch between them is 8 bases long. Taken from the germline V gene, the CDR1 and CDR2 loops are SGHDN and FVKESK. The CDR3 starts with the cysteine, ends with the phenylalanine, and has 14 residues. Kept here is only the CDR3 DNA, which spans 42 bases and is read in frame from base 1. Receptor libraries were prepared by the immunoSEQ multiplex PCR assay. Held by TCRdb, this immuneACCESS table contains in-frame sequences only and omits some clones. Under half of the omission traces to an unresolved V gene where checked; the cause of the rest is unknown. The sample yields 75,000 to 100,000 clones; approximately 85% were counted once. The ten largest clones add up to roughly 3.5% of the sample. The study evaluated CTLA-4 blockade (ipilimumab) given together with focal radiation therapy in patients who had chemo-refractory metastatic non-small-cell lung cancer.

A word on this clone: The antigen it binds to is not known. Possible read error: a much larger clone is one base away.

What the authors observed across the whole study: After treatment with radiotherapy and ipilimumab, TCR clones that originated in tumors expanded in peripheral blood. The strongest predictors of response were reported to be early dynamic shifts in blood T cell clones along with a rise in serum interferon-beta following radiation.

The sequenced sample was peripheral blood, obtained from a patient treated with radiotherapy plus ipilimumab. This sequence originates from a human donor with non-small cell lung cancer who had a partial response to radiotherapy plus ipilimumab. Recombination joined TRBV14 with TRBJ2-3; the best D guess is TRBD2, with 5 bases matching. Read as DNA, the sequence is TGTGCCAGCAGCCAATGGACTCTCACAGATACGCAGTATTTT. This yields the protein CASSQWTLTDTQYF. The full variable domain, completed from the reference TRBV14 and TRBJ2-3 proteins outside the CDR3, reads EAGVTQFPSHSVIEKGQTVTLRCDPISGHDNLYWYRRVMGKEIKFLLHFVKESKQDESGMPNNRFLAERTGGTYSTLKVQPAELEDSGVYFCASSQWTLTDTQYFGPGTRLTVL.